Following are 21 T cell receptor beta chains from one sample sequenced in a study of blood T cell repertoires in COVID-19. The assay was immunoSEQ multiplex PCR, and TCRdb's table has in-frame clones only and misses some. The repertoire holds 100,000 or so clones, 90% to 95% seen once, with 17% in the top ten. The sequenced material came from peripheral blood. The receptors shown here come from a man over 45 with acute or convalescent COVID-19.

The rearrangement links TRBV18 to TRBJ2-2; 12 nucleotides match TRBD1. This CDR3 spans 16 amino acids. Looked up from germline, CDR1 is KGHSH and CDR2 is LQKENI. The V gene end was trimmed by 6 bases and the J gene end by 7 bases; junction bases not matched to a gene: 9. The chain's CDR3 is CASSLGTGGANGELFF. CDR3 coding DNA: TGTGCCAGCTCCCTCGGGACAGGGGGCGCGAACGGGGAGCTGTTTTTT.

The chain recombines TRBV11-3 with TRBJ2-4; 10 bases fit TRBD2. From germline, CDR1 is SGHNT and CDR2 YENEEA. With V trimmed by 5 bases and J by 5 bases, 9 bases remained unmatched. The CDR3 spans 16 residues. The CDR3: CASSTSLAGGQNIQYF. CDR3 nucleotide sequence: TGTGCCAGCAGCACCTCCTTAGCGGGGGGCCAAAACATTCAGTACTTC.

The chain employs TRBV9 and TRBJ2-1, with 10 bases identical to TRBD2. After removal of 2 bases from V and 3 bases from J, the junction contained 2 bases not matched to a gene. The germline V gene has CDR1 SGDLS and CDR2 YYNGEE. This CDR3 contains 15 residues. The CDR3 nucleotides read TGTGCCAGCAGCGTCTCTAGCGGGGGCTACAATGAGCAGTTCTTC. This sequence encodes CASSVSSGGYNEQFF. Based on the CDR3 plus reference TRBV9 and TRBJ2-1, the full variable domain is DSGVTQTPKHLITATGQRVTLRCSPRSGDLSVYWYQQSLDQGLQFLIQYYNGEERAKGNILERFSAQQFPDLHSELNLSSLELGDSALYFCASSVSSGGYNEQFFGPGTRLTVL.

This rearrangement joins TRBV28 to TRBJ1-5, with 10 bases that match TRBD1. The germline CDR1 and CDR2 sequences are MDHEN and SYDVKM. There are 15 residues in the CDR3. V lost 6 bases and J lost 2; bases outside the gene matches: 4. Here the CDR3 reads CASSGQGGRNQPQHF. In DNA, the CDR3 is TGTGCCAGCAGCGGACAGGGGGGACGCAATCAGCCCCAGCATTTT.

This sequence joins TRBV5-4 and TRBJ2-2; 10 bases fit TRBD1. The CDR3 is 15 amino acids. The V segment lost 0 bases and the J segment 6 bases; nucleotides outside the gene matches: 2. Germline CDR1 and CDR2: SGHNT and YYREEE (reference sequence). CDR3 residues: CASSLEGTGAGELFF. The CDR3 coding sequence is TGTGCCAGCAGCTTGGAGGGGACAGGGGCCGGGGAGCTGTTTTTT.

The chain is built from TRBV2 and TRBJ1-2, with 10 positions matching TRBD1. With V trimmed by 8 bases and J by 7 bases, 7 bases remained unmatched. This CDR3 has 13 residues. Germline V gene sequence: CDR1 SNHLY, CDR2 FYNNEI. The CDR3: CASGGTGALGYTF. The DNA for the CDR3 is TGTGCCAGCGGCGGGACAGGGGCCCTTGGCTACACCTTC.

The chain recombines TRBV12-5 with TRBJ1-4; 11 nucleotides match TRBD1. V was clipped by 6 bases and J by 3 bases; unmatched bases: 6. The CDR3 sequence is 16 residues long. Looked up from germline, CDR1 is LGHNT and CDR2 is FRNRAP. The CDR3 DNA is TGTGCTAGTGGCGTAGGACAGGGGGCGCCTAATGAAAAACTGTTTTTT. It specifies CASGVGQGAPNEKLFF.

V gene TRBV5-6 combines with J gene TRBJ2-7, with D uncertain. CDR1 is SGHDT and CDR2 is YYEEEE in the germline V gene. The CDR3 has 14 residues. Trimming removed 2 bases from V and 2 bases from J, with 11 bases in between. CDR3 protein: CASSLTAHPYEQYF. CDR3 sequence (DNA): TGTGCCAGCAGCTTAACTGCCCACCCCTACGAGCAGTACTTC.

The chain is built from TRBV6-2 or TRBV6-3 and TRBJ2-3; 8 positions agree with TRBD2. V was pared by 3 bases and J by 0 bases, with 5 bases of the junction left unmatched. The CDR3 extends over 16 amino acids. The germline gives CDR1 MNHEY, CDR2 SVGEGT. The CDR3 nucleotides are TGTGCCAGCAGTTATTCCAGCGGGGGTAGCACAGATACGCAGTATTTT. Translation: CASSYSSGGSTDTQYF.

The J gene is TRBJ1-3, the V gene TRBV7-8; D is unresolved. V was shortened by 4 bases and J by 0 bases, with 13 bases between the two germline ends. The CDR3 is 16 amino acids. CDR1 and CDR2 (germline): SGHVS, FQNEAQ. The CDR3 reads CASSSQGRLSGNTIYF. In nucleotides, the CDR3 is TGTGCCAGCAGCTCGCAAGGGAGGCTCTCTGGAAACACCATATATTTT.

This chain connects TRBV2 to TRBJ1-6; TRBD1 matches 10 bases. The CDR3 has 16 residues. Unmatched junction bases numbered 10, after V lost 6 bases and J lost 8 bases. Germline values: CDR1 SNHLY, CDR2 FYNNEI. The CDR3 sequence: CASSSYPDRGDSPLHF. The CDR3 DNA reads TGTGCCAGCAGCTCTTATCCGGACAGGGGGGATTCACCCCTCCACTTT.

The rearrangement joins TRBV12-5 to TRBJ1-4, with a tentative D call TRBD1 (5 bases). This CDR3 region has 15 residues. Germline lookup yields CDR1 LGHNT and CDR2 FRNRAP. Trimming pared 3 bases from V and 0 bases from J, leaving 8 bases between. CDR3 loop: CASGFWGATNEKLFF. DNA of the CDR3: TGTGCTAGTGGTTTTTGGGGGGCAACTAATGAAAAACTGTTTTTT.

The chain joins TRBV7-8 to TRBJ1-4; 12 nucleotides align to TRBD1. V dropped 4 bases and J dropped 2; count of bases not matched to a gene: 2. Germline loops: CDR1 SGHVS, CDR2 FQNEAQ. This CDR3 is built from 16 residues. The DNA of the CDR3 is TGTGCCAGCAGCTCGGGACAGGGGGCGACTAATGAAAAACTGTTTTTT. This gives the protein CASSSGQGATNEKLFF.

The chain employs TRBV5-1 and TRBJ1-5; a weak D match, TRBD1 (6 bases). Germline V CDR1 and CDR2: SGHRS, YFSETQ. V was trimmed by 0 bases and J by 2 bases, leaving 15 bases between them. CDR3 length: 17 amino acids. CDR3 bases: TGCGCCAGCAGCTTGGAGAGTGGACAGATCGGCAATCAGCCCCAGCATTTT. Its translation is CASSLESGQIGNQPQHF.

V is TRBV7-9 and J is TRBJ2-5, with 7 bases that match TRBD2. V lost 4 bases to trimming and J lost 1 base; unmatched junction nucleotides: 12. The CDR3 consists of 17 residues. Germline loops: CDR1 SEHNR, CDR2 FQNEAQ (reference sequence). The CDR3 loop is CASSSNLVGGAQETQYF. CDR3 DNA sequence: TGTGCCAGCAGCTCAAACCTGGTGGGAGGGGCCCAAGAGACCCAGTACTTC.

The rearrangement uses TRBV5-1 and TRBJ2-4; TRBD1 agrees at 9 bases. The CDR3 has 14 amino acids. The trim removed 3 bases at V and 4 bases at J, leaving 2 bases unmatched. CDR1 is SGHRS and CDR2 is YFSETQ in the germline V gene. Written as DNA, the CDR3 is TGCGCCAGCAGCTCAGGACAGGGGAAAAACATTCAGTACTTC. Its translation is CASSSGQGKNIQYF.

This clone has a handful of counts. This rearrangement joins TRBV20-1 to TRBJ2-7; TRBD2 is a possible D gene (5 bases). Germline V gene lookup returns CDR1 DFQATT and CDR2 SNEGSKA (reference sequence). The germline V and J ends were trimmed by 3 bases and 5 bases, with 5 bases remaining between them. The CDR3 extends over 10 amino acids. The CDR3 reads CSASGDEQYF. The CDR3 bases are TGCAGTGCTAGCGGGGACGAGCAGTACTTC.

To note about this clone: The junction departs from germline at one end; a sequencing error may be responsible. The rearrangement links TRBV7-2 to TRBJ2-4; a possible D gene is TRBD2 (6 bases). The CDR3 is 15 amino acids. Germline V lookup: CDR1 SGHTA, CDR2 FQGNSA. Written as DNA, the CDR3 is TGTGCCAGCAGCTTATCTAGTCTTAGGAGGGGTGCCCGGTCCTTC. This gives the protein CASSLSSLRRGARSF. Full variable domain (remainder filled in from reference TRBV7-2 and TRBJ2-4): GAGVSQSPSNKVTEKGKDVELRCDPISGHTALYWYRQSLGQGLEFLIYFQGNSAPDKSGLPSDRFSAERTGGSVSTLTIQRTQQEDSAVYLCASSLSSLRRGARSFGAGTRLSVL.

This chain links TRBV5-1 with TRBJ2-7; maybe TRBD2 (6 bases). V was trimmed by 0 bases and J by 3 bases, leaving 13 bases between them. The CDR3 has 15 amino acids. Germline values: CDR1 SGHRS, CDR2 YFSETQ. The CDR3 region is CASSLETSGFYEQYF. CDR3 in DNA: TGCGCCAGCAGCTTGGAAACCAGCGGGTTCTACGAGCAGTACTTC.

The rearrangement joins TRBV11-2 to TRBJ1-5; D remains ambiguous. This CDR3 comprises 14 residues. Germline V gene data show CDR1 as SGHAT and CDR2 as FQNNGV. The V and J ends lost 6 bases and 4 bases respectively, with 13 bases between them. CDR3 nucleotides: TGTGCCAGCAGTACCGGACGGGAGAATCAGCCCCAGCATTTT. This translates into CASSTGRENQPQHF.

As concerns this clone: As the CDR3 is not closed by the conserved phenylalanine or tryptophan, this likely results from a read error. The chain links TRBV6-1 to TRBJ1-2, with 8 bases aligning to TRBD1. V shed 5 bases and J 4 bases; nucleotides not matched to a gene: 9. Per germline, CDR1 MNHNS and CDR2 SASEGT. This CDR3 region has 15 residues. The CDR3 protein is CASSPPGQALYGYTL. In DNA, the CDR3 is TGTGCCAGCAGTCCCCCGGGACAGGCCCTCTATGGCTACACCCTC.